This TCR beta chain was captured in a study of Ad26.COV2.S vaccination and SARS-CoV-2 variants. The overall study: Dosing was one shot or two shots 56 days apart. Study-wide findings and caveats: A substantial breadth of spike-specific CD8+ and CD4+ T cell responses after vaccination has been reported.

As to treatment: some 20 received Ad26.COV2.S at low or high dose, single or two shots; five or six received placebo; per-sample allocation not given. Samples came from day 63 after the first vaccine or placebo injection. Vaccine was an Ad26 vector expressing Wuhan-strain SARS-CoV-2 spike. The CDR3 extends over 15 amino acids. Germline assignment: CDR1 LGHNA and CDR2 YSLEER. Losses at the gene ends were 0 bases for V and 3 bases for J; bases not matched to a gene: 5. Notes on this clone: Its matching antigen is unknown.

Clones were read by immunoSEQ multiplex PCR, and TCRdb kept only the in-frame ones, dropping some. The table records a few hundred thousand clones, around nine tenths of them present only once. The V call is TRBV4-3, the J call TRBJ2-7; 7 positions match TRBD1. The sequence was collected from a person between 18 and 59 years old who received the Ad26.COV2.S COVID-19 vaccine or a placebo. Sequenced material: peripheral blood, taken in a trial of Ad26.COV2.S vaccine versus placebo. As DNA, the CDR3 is TGCGCCAGCAGCCAAGATCTGACAGGGTTCTACGAGCAGTACTTC. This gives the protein CASSQDLTGFYEQYF.